This record looks at one TCR beta chain sequence and its context. The entry originates in a study of blood T cell repertoires in COVID-19. Study information: PBMCs, B-cell-depleted T cells, or T cells provided the cDNA or gDNA that made up the material.

The authors' processing: Amplification with reference gene primers provided the estimates of nucleated cell counts. Profiled with immunoSEQ multiplex PCR; TCRdb holds only in-frame clones, not every one. The DNA was the basis for D and trimming; V, J and clone size are from that table. The sample lists about 260,000 clones, over 80% occurring once. The Seattle patients, enrolled during active infection, were followed longitudinally. Germline V gives CDR1 SGHNT, CDR2 YENEEA. Trimming pared 7 bases from V and 0 bases from J, leaving 16 bases between. The CDR3 spans 15 residues. Sample: peripheral blood. This sequence originates from a woman in her 70s with COVID-19, enrolled during active disease. The chain uses TRBV11-3 and TRBJ2-7, with D possibly being TRBD2 (5 bases). The CDR3 loop reads CASTPGAALSYEQYF. Here the CDR3 DNA reads TGTGCCAGCACCCCAGGAGCGGCGCTCTCCTACGAGCAGTACTTC.